The 8 T cell receptor beta chains below were found in one sample sequenced in a study of CD8+ T cells in alopecia areata. After isolation, RNA underwent reverse transcription to generate cDNA as the sequencing template. The table came from immunoSEQ multiplex PCR; TCRdb's copy has only in-frame clones and leaves some out. The table lists 150,000 to 200,000 clones, about 54% of them singletons. Sequencing was carried out using CD4+ T cells sorted from blood. Every receptor here comes from a human donor in good health.

The J gene is TRBJ2-4, the V gene TRBV13; D gene uncertain. This CDR3 contains 14 residues. The germline CDR1 and CDR2 sequences are PRHDT and FYEKMQ (reference sequence). The ends were cut back, 5 bases at V and 0 bases at J, with 8 bases in the middle. CDR3 sequence: CASSPLLAKNIQYF. The CDR3 nucleotides read TGTGCCAGCAGCCCCCTCTTAGCCAAAAACATTCAGTACTTC.

As concerns this clone: One junction end disagrees with the germline gene, perhaps due to a read error. The CDR3 loop reads CASSMPRDGRSQETQYF. The CDR3 nucleotides are TGTGCCAGCAGCATGCCTAGAGACGGGAGGTCCCAAGAGACCCAATACTTC. The gene calls are TRBV13 and TRBJ2-5; 7 nucleotides agree with TRBD2. Germline CDR1 PRHDT, CDR2 FYEKMQ (reference sequence). This CDR3 has 17 amino acids.

The CDR3 DNA reads as TGTGCCAGCAGCAGCAGGGGTGTTGGCAATCAGCCCCAGCATTTT. Its protein is CASSSRGVGNQPQHF. This sequence joins TRBV6-5 and TRBJ1-5; possibly TRBD1 for D (6 bases). CDR1 is MNHEY and CDR2 is SVGAGI in the germline V gene. V was trimmed by 6 bases and J by 2 bases, leaving 14 bases between them. CDR3 length: 15 residues.

The V gene is TRBV4-1, the J gene TRBJ2-3; possibly TRBD1 for D (5 bases). CDR3 length: 14 residues. Germline CDR1 reads MGHRA; CDR2 reads YSYEKL. Trimming left V 2 bases short and J 2 bases short, with 8 bases between. CDR3 coding DNA: TGCGCCAGCAGCCAAAGACAGAACACAGATACGCAGTATTTT. This translates into CASSQRQNTDTQYF.

The genes are TRBV15 and TRBJ1-2; D is perhaps TRBD1 (5 bases). CDR3 length: 14 amino acids. Germline values: CDR1 LNHNV, CDR2 YYDKDF (reference sequence). V dropped 0 bases and J dropped 2 bases, with 7 bases sitting between them. The CDR3 coding sequence is TGTGCCACCAGCAGAGAAGCAGGGAACTATGGCTACACCTTC. It encodes CATSREAGNYGYTF.

There are a few counts of this clone. The V gene is TRBV29-1, the J gene TRBJ2-7; D gene uncertain. This CDR3 is 12 amino acids long. V was pared by 6 bases and J by 5 bases, with 14 bases between. Germline CDR1 reads SQVTM; CDR2 reads ANQGSEA. The CDR3 is CSVNDGSHEQYF. Here the CDR3 DNA reads TGCAGCGTGAACGATGGCAGCCACGAGCAGTACTTC.

This clone was seen just once. The chain recombines TRBV28 with TRBJ2-5, with D maybe TRBD2 (6 bases). Trimming stripped 5 bases from V and 7 bases from J, with 17 bases between. This CDR3 contains 14 residues. CDR1 is MDHEN, CDR2 SYDVKM, per germline. The CDR3 spells CASSTIQEGWTQYF. CDR3 DNA sequence: TGTGCCAGCAGTACTATCCAGGAGGGTTGGACCCAGTACTTC.

The gene calls are TRBV5-5 and TRBJ2-7, with D perhaps matching TRBD2 (6 bases). CDR3 length: 14 amino acids. Trimming stripped 3 bases from V and 0 bases from J, with 10 bases between. Germline CDR1 and CDR2: SGHKS and YYEKEE (reference sequence). CDR3 residues: CASSSMGGSYEQYF. CDR3 bases: TGTGCCAGCAGCTCCATGGGGGGCTCCTACGAGCAGTACTTC.